These T cell receptor beta chains were read from a single sample in a study of T cell repertoires in cytomegalovirus infection. TCRdb redid the calling of the reads with MiXCR, one entry per CDR3 protein. The repertoire holds approximately 89,000 distinct CDR3 sequences, with 25% to 30% as singletons. What these receptors recognize is not known. The sequences come from CD8+ T cells from cultured PBMCs, collected from culture after CMV antigen stimulation. The receptors derive from a human donor in good health (CMV status not recorded). Some clones in this sample may be carry-over from other donors' samples. Both conserved end residues are part of each CDR3. The order of the fields is CDR3 protein, CDR3 DNA, D gene, J gene, clone size, V gene. The D gene is left open where the match is weak. Size is omitted from some rows. Given values are once, few, many or a class for expanded clones.

CDR3 protein: CASSSRSGTTDTQYF; CDR3 DNA: TGTGCCAGCAGCTCCAGAAGCGGGACCACAGATACGCAGTATTTT; D gene: TRBD2; J gene: TRBJ2-3; clone size: NA; V gene: TRBV7-6
CDR3 protein: CASSDQTGYQETQYF; CDR3 DNA: TGTGCCAGCAGCGACCAGACAGGGTACCAAGAGACCCAGTACTTC; D gene: TRBD1; J gene: TRBJ2-5; clone size: few; V gene: TRBV9
CDR3 protein: CASSLSWGDTSTDTQYF; CDR3 DNA: TGTGCCAGCAGTTTATCATGGGGGGACACTAGCACAGATACGCAGTATTTT; D gene: NA; J gene: TRBJ2-3; clone size: many; V gene: TRBV27
CDR3 protein: CSARGQGNRAQPQHF; CDR3 DNA: TGCAGTGCTAGAGGACAAGGTAATAGAGCTCAGCCCCAGCATTTT; D gene: NA; J gene: TRBJ1-5; clone size: once; V gene: TRBV20-1
CDR3 protein: CASSEGWNTEAFF; CDR3 DNA: TGTGCCAGCAGTGAAGGGTGGAACACTGAAGCTTTCTTT; D gene: NA; J gene: TRBJ1-1; clone size: NA; V gene: TRBV2
CDR3 protein: CSARMGLAGTDFYEQYF; CDR3 DNA: TGCAGTGCTAGAATGGGACTAGCGGGGACAGATTTCTACGAGCAGTACTTC; D gene: TRBD2; J gene: TRBJ2-7; clone size: NA; V gene: TRBV20-1
CDR3 protein: CASSRGEAGDYGYTF; CDR3 DNA: TGTGCCAGTAGTAGAGGAGAAGCTGGGGACTATGGCTACACCTTC; D gene: NA; J gene: TRBJ1-2; clone size: NA; V gene: TRBV19
CDR3 protein: CASSLRWGVQETQYF; CDR3 DNA: TGTGCCAGCAGCCTCCGATGGGGTGTTCAAGAGACCCAGTACTTC; D gene: NA; J gene: TRBJ2-5; clone size: NA; V gene: TRBV7-9
CDR3 protein: CASSGGGEQYF; CDR3 DNA: TGTGCCAGCAGCGGCGGGGGGGAGCAGTACTTC; D gene: TRBD2; J gene: TRBJ2-7; clone size: few; V gene: TRBV7-9
CDR3 protein: CSVETRGMGPSTDTQYF; CDR3 DNA: TGCAGCGTTGAAACACGGGGGATGGGGCCCAGCACAGATACGCAGTATTTT; D gene: NA; J gene: TRBJ2-3; clone size: many; V gene: TRBV29-1
CDR3 protein: CASSSSGSRIEAFF; CDR3 DNA: TGTGCCAGCAGCTCCTCGGGCAGTCGGATTGAAGCTTTCTTT; D gene: NA; J gene: TRBJ1-1; clone size: NA; V gene: TRBV7-9
CDR3 protein: CASSRGGGADDLYEQYF; CDR3 DNA: TGTGCCAGCAGCCGCGGCGGGGGGGCCGACGACCTTTACGAGCAGTACTTC; D gene: TRBD2; J gene: TRBJ2-7; clone size: NA; V gene: TRBV7-9
CDR3 protein: CASSDSLENSPLHF; CDR3 DNA: TGTGCCAGCAGCGACAGCCTAGAAAATTCACCCCTCCACTTT; D gene: NA; J gene: TRBJ1-6; clone size: few; V gene: TRBV6-6
CDR3 protein: CASSFSPVYEQYF; CDR3 DNA: TGTGCCAGCAGCTTTTCCCCCGTTTACGAGCAGTACTTC; D gene: NA; J gene: TRBJ2-7; clone size: NA; V gene: TRBV11-3
CDR3 protein: CASSSWDREYDGYTF; CDR3 DNA: TGTGCCAGTAGTTCCTGGGACAGGGAGTATGATGGCTACACCTTC; D gene: TRBD1; J gene: TRBJ1-2; clone size: few; V gene: TRBV19
CDR3 protein: CASRGPGGYNEQFF; CDR3 DNA: TGTGCCAGCCGAGGGCCGGGCGGTTACAATGAGCAGTTCTTC; D gene: NA; J gene: TRBJ2-1; clone size: few; V gene: TRBV7-9
CDR3 protein: CASSPRSGGGVDTQYF; CDR3 DNA: TGTGCCAGCAGCCCCCGTAGCGGGGGGGGGGTAGATACGCAGTATTTT; D gene: TRBD2; J gene: TRBJ2-3; clone size: many; V gene: TRBV7-8
CDR3 protein: CASSRSGAGFYNEQFF; CDR3 DNA: TGTGCCAGCAGTCGTAGCGGGGCGGGTTTCTACAATGAGCAGTTCTTC; D gene: TRBD2; J gene: TRBJ2-1; clone size: few; V gene: TRBV11-3
CDR3 protein: CASSPIQTGSNQPQHF; CDR3 DNA: TGCGCCAGCAGCCCCATTCAGACGGGGTCTAATCAGCCCCAGCATTTT; D gene: NA; J gene: TRBJ1-5; clone size: NA; V gene: TRBV4-1
CDR3 protein: CASSFLDRGATNEKLFF; CDR3 DNA: TGTGCCAGCAGTTTCTTAGACAGGGGGGCAACTAATGAAAAACTGTTTTTT; D gene: TRBD1; J gene: TRBJ1-4; clone size: few; V gene: TRBV28
CDR3 protein: CASSGSANNYGYTF; CDR3 DNA: TGTGCCAGCAGTGGGTCAGCTAATAACTATGGCTACACCTTC; D gene: NA; J gene: TRBJ1-2; clone size: many; V gene: TRBV2
CDR3 protein: CASSPTGSEQYF; CDR3 DNA: TGTGCCAGTAGTCCGACAGGGTCCGAGCAGTACTTC; D gene: TRBD1; J gene: TRBJ2-7; clone size: NA; V gene: TRBV19
CDR3 protein: CASSLNRLAGVNNEQFF; CDR3 DNA: TGTGCCAGTAGTCTGAATCGACTAGCGGGGGTTAACAATGAGCAGTTCTTC; D gene: TRBD2; J gene: TRBJ2-1; clone size: many; V gene: TRBV19
CDR3 protein: CASSAPWGTEAFF; CDR3 DNA: TGTGCCAGCAGCGCCCCTTGGGGTACTGAAGCTTTCTTT; D gene: NA; J gene: TRBJ1-1; clone size: few; V gene: TRBV7-9
CDR3 protein: CASSPSLYSNQPQHF; CDR3 DNA: TGTGCCAGCAGCCCCTCCCTATATAGCAATCAGCCCCAGCATTTT; D gene: NA; J gene: TRBJ1-5; clone size: few; V gene: TRBV7-2